This TCR beta chain was obtained from a study of cytomegalovirus exposure and HLA in healthy donors. Primers for the PCR totalled 60 Vbeta and 13 Jbeta. The repertoire was sequenced with immunoSEQ multiplex PCR; TCRdb's copy has only in-frame clones and lacks some. The sample contains 80,000 to 100,000 clones, about 67% of which appear only once. General study findings and limits: The investigators catalogued 150 or so TCR beta chains as cytomegalovirus-associated. There were several of the most significant clusters that appeared linked to common viral pathogens in a later analysis.

Germline V CDR1 and CDR2: SGHVS, FNYEAQ. Between the trimmed V and J ends, which lost 5 bases and 1 base, there was a span of 11 bases. The CDR3 runs 14 residues. All the people who gave samples were healthy bone marrow donors. Comments on this clone: Antigen unknown.

This receptor was taken from a woman between 18 and 29 years old in good health and CMV-seropositive. This rearrangement joins TRBV7-6 to TRBJ1-1; D call uncertain. Sequencing was performed on PBMCs. This chain's CDR3 is CASSPWTENTEAFF. As DNA, the CDR3 is TGTGCCAGCAGCCCCTGGACTGAGAACACTGAAGCTTTCTTT.